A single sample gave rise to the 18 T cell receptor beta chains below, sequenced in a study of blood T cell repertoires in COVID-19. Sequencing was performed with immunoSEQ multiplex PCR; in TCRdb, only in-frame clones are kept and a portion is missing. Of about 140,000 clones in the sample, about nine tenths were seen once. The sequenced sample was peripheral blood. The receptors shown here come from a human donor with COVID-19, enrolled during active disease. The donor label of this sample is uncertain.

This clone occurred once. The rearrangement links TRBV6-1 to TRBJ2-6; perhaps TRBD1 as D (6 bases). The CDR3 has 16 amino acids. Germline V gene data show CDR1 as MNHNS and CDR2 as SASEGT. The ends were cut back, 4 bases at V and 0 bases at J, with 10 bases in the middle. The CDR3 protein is CASSGWDNSGANVLTF. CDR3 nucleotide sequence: TGTGCCAGCAGTGGCTGGGACAACTCTGGGGCCAACGTCCTGACTTTC.

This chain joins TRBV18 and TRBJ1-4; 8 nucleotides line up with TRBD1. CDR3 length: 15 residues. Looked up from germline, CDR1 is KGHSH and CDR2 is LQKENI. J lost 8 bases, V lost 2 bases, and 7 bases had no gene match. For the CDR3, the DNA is TGTGCCAGCTCACCAGCCACAGGGGGTAAAGAAAAACTGTTTTTT. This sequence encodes CASSPATGGKEKLFF.

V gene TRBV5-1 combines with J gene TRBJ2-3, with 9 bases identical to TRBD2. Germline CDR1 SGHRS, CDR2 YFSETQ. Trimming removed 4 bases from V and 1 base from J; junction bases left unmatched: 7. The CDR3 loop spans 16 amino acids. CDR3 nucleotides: TGCGCCAGCAGCCCGGTGGGCGGGGGGGGCACAGATACGCAGTATTTT. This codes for CASSPVGGGGTDTQYF.

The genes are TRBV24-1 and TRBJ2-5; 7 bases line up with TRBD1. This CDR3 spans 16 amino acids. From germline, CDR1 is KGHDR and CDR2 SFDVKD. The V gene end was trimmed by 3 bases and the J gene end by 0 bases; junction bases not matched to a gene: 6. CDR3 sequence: CATSDGGQTNQETQYF. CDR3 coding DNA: TGTGCCACCAGTGATGGGGGACAGACAAACCAAGAGACCCAGTACTTC.

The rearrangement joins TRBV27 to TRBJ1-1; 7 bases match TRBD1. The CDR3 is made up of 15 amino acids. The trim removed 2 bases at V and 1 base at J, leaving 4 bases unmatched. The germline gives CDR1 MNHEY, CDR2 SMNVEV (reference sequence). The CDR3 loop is CASSLGGTENTEAFF. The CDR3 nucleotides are TGTGCCAGCAGTTTAGGAGGGACAGAGAACACTGAAGCTTTCTTT.

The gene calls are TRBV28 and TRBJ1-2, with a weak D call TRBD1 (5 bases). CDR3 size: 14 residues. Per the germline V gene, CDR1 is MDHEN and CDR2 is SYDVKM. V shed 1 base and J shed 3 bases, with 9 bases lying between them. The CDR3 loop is CASSLYGRDYGYTF. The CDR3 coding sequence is TGTGCCAGCAGTTTATACGGCAGGGACTATGGCTACACCTTC.

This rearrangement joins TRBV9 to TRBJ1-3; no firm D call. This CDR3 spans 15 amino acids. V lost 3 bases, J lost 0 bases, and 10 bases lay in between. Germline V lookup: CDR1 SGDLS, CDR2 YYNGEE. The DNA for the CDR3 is TGTGCCAGCAGCGCGAGGTTGAGCTCTGGAAACACCATATATTTT. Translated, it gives CASSARLSSGNTIYF.

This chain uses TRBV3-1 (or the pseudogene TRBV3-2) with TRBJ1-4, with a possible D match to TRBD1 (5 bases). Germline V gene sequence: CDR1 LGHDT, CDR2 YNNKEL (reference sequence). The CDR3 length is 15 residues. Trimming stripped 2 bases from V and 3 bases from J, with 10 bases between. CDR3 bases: TGTGCCAGCAGCCAACCCTGGGGGGCTAATGAAAAACTGTTTTTT. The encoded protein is CASSQPWGANEKLFF.

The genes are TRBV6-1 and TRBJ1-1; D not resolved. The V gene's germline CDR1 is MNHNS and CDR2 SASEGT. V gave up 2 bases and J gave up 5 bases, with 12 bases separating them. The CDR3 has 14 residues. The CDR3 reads CASSEPGSWTEAFF. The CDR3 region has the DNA TGTGCCAGCAGTGAACCGGGTTCGTGGACTGAAGCTTTCTTT.

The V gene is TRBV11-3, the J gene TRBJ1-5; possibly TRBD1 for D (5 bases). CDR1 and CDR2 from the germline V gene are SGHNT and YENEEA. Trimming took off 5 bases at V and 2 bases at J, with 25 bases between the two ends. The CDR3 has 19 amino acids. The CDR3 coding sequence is TGTGCCAGCAGCGGGAGGCGTCCGGGGGGAAAGTGGGGCAATCAGCCCCAGCATTTT. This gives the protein CASSGRRPGGKWGNQPQHF.

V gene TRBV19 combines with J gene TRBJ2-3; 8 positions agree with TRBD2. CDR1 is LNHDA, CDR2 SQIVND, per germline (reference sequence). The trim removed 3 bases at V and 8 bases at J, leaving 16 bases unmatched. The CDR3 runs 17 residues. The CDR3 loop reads CASSMQGKAGALGTQYF. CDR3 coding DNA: TGTGCCAGTAGTATGCAAGGCAAAGCGGGGGCCCTCGGTACGCAGTATTTT.

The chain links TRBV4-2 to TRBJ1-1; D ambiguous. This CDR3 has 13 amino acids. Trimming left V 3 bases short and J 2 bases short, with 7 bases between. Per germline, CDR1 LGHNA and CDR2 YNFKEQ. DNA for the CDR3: TGTGCCAGCAGCCACGAGGAAAACACTGAAGCTTTCTTT. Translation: CASSHEENTEAFF.

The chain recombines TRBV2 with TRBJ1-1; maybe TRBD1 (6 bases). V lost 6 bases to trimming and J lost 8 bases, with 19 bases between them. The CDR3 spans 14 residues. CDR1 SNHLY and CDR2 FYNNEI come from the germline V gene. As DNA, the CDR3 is TGTGCCAGCAGACCAACAGGGCTCGTACCCGAAGCTTTCTTT. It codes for CASRPTGLVPEAFF.

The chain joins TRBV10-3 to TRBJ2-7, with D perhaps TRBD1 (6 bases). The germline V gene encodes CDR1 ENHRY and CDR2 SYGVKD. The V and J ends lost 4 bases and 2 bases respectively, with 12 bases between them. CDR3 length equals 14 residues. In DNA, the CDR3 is TGTGCCATCAGTGGACAAACAGGGACCTACGAGCAGTACTTC. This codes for CAISGQTGTYEQYF.

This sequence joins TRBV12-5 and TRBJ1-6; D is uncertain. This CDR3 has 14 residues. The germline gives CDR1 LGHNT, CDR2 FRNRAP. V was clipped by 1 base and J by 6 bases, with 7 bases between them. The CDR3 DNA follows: TGTGCTAGTGGTTTGGGGGCAGGTAATTCACCCCTCCACTTT. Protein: CASGLGAGNSPLHF. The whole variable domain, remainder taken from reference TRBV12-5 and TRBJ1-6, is DARVTQTPRHKVTEMGQEVTMRCQPILGHNTVFWYRQTMMQGLELLAYFRNRAPLDDSGMPKDRFSAEMPDATLATLKIQPSEPRDSAVYFCASGLGAGNSPLHFGNGTRLTVT.

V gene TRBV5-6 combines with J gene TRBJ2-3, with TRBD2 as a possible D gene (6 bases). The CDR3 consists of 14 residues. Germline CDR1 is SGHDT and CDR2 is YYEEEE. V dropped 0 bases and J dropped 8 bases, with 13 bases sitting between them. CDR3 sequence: CASSLGVMGGTQYF. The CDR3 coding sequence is TGTGCCAGCAGCTTGGGAGTTATGGGAGGTACGCAGTATTTT.

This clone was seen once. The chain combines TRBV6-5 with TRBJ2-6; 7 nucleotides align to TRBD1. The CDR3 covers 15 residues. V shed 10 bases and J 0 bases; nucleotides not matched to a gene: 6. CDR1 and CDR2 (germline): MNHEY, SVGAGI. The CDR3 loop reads CAIGTASSGANVLTF. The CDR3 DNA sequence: TGTGCCATCGGGACAGCCAGCTCTGGGGCCAACGTCCTGACTTTC.

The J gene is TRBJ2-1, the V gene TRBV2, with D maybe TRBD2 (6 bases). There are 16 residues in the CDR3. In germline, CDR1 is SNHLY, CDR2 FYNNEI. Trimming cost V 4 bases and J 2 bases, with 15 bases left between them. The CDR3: CASSALARSPYNEQFF. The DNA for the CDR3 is TGTGCCAGCAGTGCCCTAGCGCGGAGCCCCTACAATGAGCAGTTCTTC.